This is a list of T cell receptor beta chains from one sample in a study of cytomegalovirus exposure and HLA in healthy donors. TCRdb's table, derived via immunoSEQ multiplex PCR, lists solely in-frame clones and lacks some. The repertoire includes about 180,000 clones, roughly 78% of them detected once, and about 1.9% sits in the top ten. Sequencing input: PBMCs. These receptor sequences come from a young woman in good health and CMV-seronegative. Each CDR3 is given with its conserved first and last residue. D genes are given only for firm matches. Some rows have no size entry. The others give once, few or many, or a class for an expanded clone.

v_gene	j_gene	abundance	d_gene	CDR3aa	CDR3nt
TRBV18	TRBJ2-1	NA	NA	CASSREVGRNEQFF	TGTGCCAGCTCACGGGAAGTAGGGAGGAATGAGCAGTTCTTC
TRBV30	TRBJ1-3	NA	NA	CAWSPGAGNTIYF	TGTGCCTGGAGTCCGGGGGCTGGAAACACCATATATTTT
TRBV5-4	TRBJ2-3	NA	TRBD1	CASTMLGTGVADTQYF	TGTGCCAGCACCATGCTCGGGACAGGAGTCGCAGATACGCAGTATTTT
TRBV2	TRBJ2-1	once	TRBD2	CASSQGRSGGSYEQFF	TGTGCCAGCAGTCAAGGGAGGAGCGGGGGGAGCTATGAGCAGTTCTTC
TRBV6-1	TRBJ1-5	once	TRBD1	CASSEMGPGQGRYQPQHF	TGTGCCAGCAGTGAAATGGGCCCCGGACAGGGCCGATATCAGCCCCAGCATTTT
TRBV29-1	TRBJ1-2	NA	NA	CSVASGVLDGYTF	TGCAGCGTTGCGTCAGGGGTGCTGGATGGCTACACCTTC
TRBV5-1	TRBJ1-1	NA	NA	CASSFLVTGSGGTEAFF	TGCGCCAGCAGCTTCCTTGTTACAGGGTCTGGAGGCACTGAAGCTTTCTTT
TRBV5-1	TRBJ2-3	few	NA	CASSLAGGDTQYF	TGCGCCAGCAGCTTGGCCGGAGGAGATACGCAGTATTTT
TRBV30	TRBJ1-1	NA	NA	CARQDRSAEAFF	TGTGCCCGTCAGGACAGATCGGCTGAAGCTTTCTTT
TRBV5-1	TRBJ2-5	NA	TRBD1	CASSLLTGEETQYF	TGCGCCAGCAGCTTGTTGACAGGGGAAGAGACCCAGTACTTC
TRBV10-3	TRBJ1-1	NA	NA	CAISESAASTEAFF	TGTGCCATCAGTGAGTCGGCGGCCTCAACTGAAGCTTTCTTT
TRBV7-6	TRBJ1-6	NA	NA	CASIGFAPLHF	TGTGCCAGCATCGGGTTTGCACCCCTCCACTTT
TRBV6-1	TRBJ1-5	NA	NA	CAISRDTDQPQHF	TGTGCCATCTCCCGGGACACTGATCAGCCCCAGCATTTT
TRBV7-9	TRBJ2-5	once	NA	CATESGSGTQYF	TGTGCCACCGAAAGCGGGTCGGGAACCCAGTACTTC
TRBV9	TRBJ1-1	NA	TRBD1	CASSVEGTGGNTEAFF	TGTGCCAGCAGCGTAGAAGGGACAGGGGGCAACACTGAAGCTTTCTTT
TRBV9	TRBJ2-2	NA	TRBD1	CASSVASTGVTGELFF	TGTGCCAGCAGCGTAGCTTCGACAGGGGTAACCGGGGAGCTGTTTTTT
TRBV14	TRBJ1-2	NA	TRBD1	CASSLKIGGTANYGYTF	TGTGCCAGCAGCCTAAAGATAGGGGGGACAGCTAACTATGGCTACACCTTC
TRBV30	TRBJ2-3	NA	NA	CAWSVIQGMGTQYF	TGTGCCTGGAGTGTAATCCAGGGTATGGGTACGCAGTATTTT
TRBV5-4	TRBJ2-2	NA	TRBD2	CASSLDGGGTGELFF	TGTGCCAGCAGCTTGGATGGGGGAGGGACCGGGGAGCTGTTTTTT
TRBV5-1	TRBJ1-1	NA	NA	CASSSGLMTEAFF	TGCGCCAGCAGCTCGGGACTGATGACTGAAGCTTTCTTT
TRBV4-3	TRBJ1-6	NA	NA	CASSQDTKHGYYNSPLHF	TGCGCCAGCAGTCAAGATACTAAACATGGGTACTATAATTCACCCCTCCACTTT
TRBV27	TRBJ1-2	NA	TRBD1	CASSLLGQGVYGYTF	TGTGCCAGCAGTTTATTAGGACAGGGGGTTTATGGCTACACCTTC
TRBV15	TRBJ1-2	NA	NA	CATSRATTGYGYTF	TGTGCCACCAGCAGAGCTACTACAGGCTATGGCTACACCTTC
TRBV5-1	TRBJ2-3	NA	TRBD2	CASSIGLAGVSTDTQYF	TGCGCCAGCAGCATCGGACTAGCGGGGGTTAGCACAGATACGCAGTATTTT
TRBV27	TRBJ1-1	few	TRBD1	CASSTSGGVTEAFF	TGTGCCAGCAGTACTTCAGGGGGTGTCACTGAAGCTTTCTTT
TRBV19	TRBJ2-1	once	NA	CASSRDYNEQFF	TGTGCCAGTAGCCGGGACTACAATGAGCAGTTCTTC
TRBV27	TRBJ2-7	NA	NA	CASSSTRFGEQYF	TGTGCCAGCAGCTCGACACGGTTCGGCGAGCAGTACTTC
TRBV9	TRBJ1-4	NA	NA	CASSYRGGGGEKLFF	TGTGCCAGCAGCTACCGAGGGGGAGGGGGTGAAAAACTGTTTTTT
TRBV5-4	TRBJ1-6	NA	TRBD1	CASSWGGTGDSPLHF	TGTGCCAGCAGCTGGGGAGGGACAGGGGACTCACCCCTCCACTTT
TRBV27	TRBJ1-2	NA	NA	CASSLFGSNYGYTF	TGTGCCAGCAGTTTATTTGGGAGTAATTATGGCTACACCTTC
TRBV7-8	TRBJ2-3	NA	TRBD2	CASSFRTGGLGFTDTQYF	TGTGCCAGCAGCTTTCGAACGGGGGGGCTAGGTTTTACAGATACGCAGTATTTT
TRBV7-9	TRBJ1-2	NA	TRBD1	CASSLTGVGAYGYTF	TGTGCCAGCAGCTTGACAGGGGTTGGGGCCTATGGCTACACCTTC
TRBV19	TRBJ2-5	NA	NA	CASSRGTGPGETQYF	TGTGCCAGTAGTCGCGGAACCGGGCCAGGGGAGACCCAGTACTTC
TRBV11-2	TRBJ2-3	NA	TRBD1	CASSLVGTGGRTQYF	TGTGCCAGCAGCTTAGTTGGGACAGGGGGCCGCACGCAGTATTTT
TRBV4-1	TRBJ2-3	NA	TRBD2	CASSQDRLASWWYF	TGCGCCAGCAGCCAAGATAGACTAGCGTCTTGGTGGTATTTT
TRBV7-8	TRBJ1-1	NA	TRBD1	CASSPGGQGDTEAFF	TGTGCCAGCAGCCCTGGGGGCCAGGGGGACACTGAAGCTTTCTTT
TRBV4-1	TRBJ2-7	NA	TRBD2	CASSQVLAGPYEQYF	TGCGCCAGCAGCCAAGTTCTAGCGGGACCTTACGAGCAGTACTTC
TRBV29-1	TRBJ2-3	NA	TRBD2	CSGQRGGLRTDTQYF	TGCAGCGGCCAGCGGGGGGGCCTAAGAACAGATACGCAGTATTTT
TRBV7-8	TRBJ1-3	NA	NA	CASRLQGSGNTIYF	TGTGCCAGCAGACTCCAGGGATCTGGAAACACCATATATTTT
TRBV5-6	TRBJ2-5	NA	TRBD2	CASSLQRGGYQETQYF	TGTGCCAGCAGCTTGCAGCGGGGGGGGTACCAAGAGACCCAGTACTTC
TRBV19	TRBJ1-1	NA	TRBD1	CASSPIATGGARTEAFF	TGTGCCAGTAGTCCCATCGCGACAGGGGGCGCGAGAACTGAAGCTTTCTTT
TRBV15	TRBJ2-7	NA	TRBD2	CATSAGTSSYEQYF	TGTGCCACCAGCGCCGGGACTAGCTCCTACGAGCAGTACTTC
TRBV18	TRBJ2-7	NA	NA	CASSPAYEQYF	TGTGCCAGCTCACCCGCCTACGAGCAGTACTTC
TRBV15	TRBJ2-3	NA	TRBD2	CATSRERGGPMPDTQYF	TGTGCCACCAGCAGAGAGCGGGGGGGCCCTATGCCAGATACGCAGTATTTT
TRBV25-1	TRBJ1-2	NA	NA	CASSEFRENYGYTF	TGTGCCAGCAGTGAATTTAGGGAGAACTATGGCTACACCTTC
TRBV2	TRBJ1-1	once	TRBD1	CASRDRGRGTEAFF	TGTGCCAGCAGAGACAGGGGGCGCGGAACTGAAGCTTTCTTT
TRBV6-1	TRBJ2-5	NA	NA	CASSEDRLVRETQYF	TGTGCCAGCAGTGAAGACAGGCTAGTTCGGGAGACCCAGTACTTC
TRBV10-2	TRBJ2-1	NA	TRBD2	CASSASGGASNEQFF	TGCGCCAGCAGTGCTAGCGGGGGGGCCTCAAATGAGCAGTTCTTC
TRBV10-1	TRBJ1-2	NA	NA	CASRPQAHPGHTF	TGCGCCAGCAGGCCACAGGCCCACCCTGGCCACACCTTC
TRBV5-4	TRBJ1-1	NA	NA	CASTSGGRNTEAFF	TGTGCCAGCACCTCCGGCGGGAGGAACACTGAAGCTTTCTTT
TRBV6-1	TRBJ2-7	NA	TRBD1	CASSERQGASYEQYF	TGTGCCAGCAGTGAACGGCAGGGGGCATCCTACGAGCAGTACTTC
TRBV19	TRBJ1-2	NA	NA	CASSIADHYGYTF	TGTGCCAGTAGTATCGCGGATCATTATGGCTACACCTTC
TRBV19	TRBJ2-7	NA	TRBD2	CASSRGGGESSYEQYF	TGTGCCAGTAGTAGGGGCGGGGGGGAGTCCTCCTACGAGCAGTACTTC
TRBV30	TRBJ2-4	NA	NA	CAWSVNGAENIQYF	TGTGCCTGGAGTGTCAATGGGGCGGAAAACATTCAGTACTTC
TRBV11-2	TRBJ2-1	NA	TRBD2	CASSPPGTIKNEQFF	TGTGCCAGCAGCCCACCCGGGACTATAAAAAATGAGCAGTTCTTC
TRBV5-1	TRBJ2-7	NA	NA	CASSLGPGTAGYEQYF	TGCGCCAGCAGCTTGGGCCCCGGGACAGCGGGCTACGAGCAGTACTTC